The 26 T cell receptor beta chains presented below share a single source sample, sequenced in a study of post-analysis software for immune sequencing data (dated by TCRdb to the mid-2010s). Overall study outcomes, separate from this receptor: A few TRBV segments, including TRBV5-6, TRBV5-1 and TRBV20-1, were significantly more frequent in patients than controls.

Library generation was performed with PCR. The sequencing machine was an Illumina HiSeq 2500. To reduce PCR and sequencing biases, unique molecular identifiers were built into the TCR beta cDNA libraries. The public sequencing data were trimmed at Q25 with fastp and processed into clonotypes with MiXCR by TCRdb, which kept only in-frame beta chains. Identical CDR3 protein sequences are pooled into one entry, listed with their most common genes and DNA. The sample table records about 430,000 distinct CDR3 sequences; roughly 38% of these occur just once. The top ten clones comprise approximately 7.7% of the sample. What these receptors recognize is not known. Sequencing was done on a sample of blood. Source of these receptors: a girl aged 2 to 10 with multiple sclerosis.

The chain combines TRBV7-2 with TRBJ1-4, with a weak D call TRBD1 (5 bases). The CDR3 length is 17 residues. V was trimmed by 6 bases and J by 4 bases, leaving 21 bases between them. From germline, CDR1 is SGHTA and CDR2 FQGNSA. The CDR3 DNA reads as TGTGCCAGCAGGACCGGGACTCAGGTCACTATTAATGAAAAACTGTTTTTT. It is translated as CASRTGTQVTINEKLFF.

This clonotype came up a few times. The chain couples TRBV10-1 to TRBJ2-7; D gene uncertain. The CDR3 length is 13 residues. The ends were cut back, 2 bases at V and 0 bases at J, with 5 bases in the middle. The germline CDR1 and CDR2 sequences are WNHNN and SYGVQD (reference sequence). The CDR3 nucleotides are TGCGCCAGCAGTGAGGGCACCTCCTACGAGCAGTACTTC. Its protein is CASSEGTSYEQYF.

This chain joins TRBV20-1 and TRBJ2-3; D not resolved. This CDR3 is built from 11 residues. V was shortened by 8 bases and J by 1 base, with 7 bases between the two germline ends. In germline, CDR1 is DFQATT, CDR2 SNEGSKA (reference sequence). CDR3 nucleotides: TGCAGTCTCCCCCGCACAGATACGCAGTATTTT. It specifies CSLPRTDTQYF.

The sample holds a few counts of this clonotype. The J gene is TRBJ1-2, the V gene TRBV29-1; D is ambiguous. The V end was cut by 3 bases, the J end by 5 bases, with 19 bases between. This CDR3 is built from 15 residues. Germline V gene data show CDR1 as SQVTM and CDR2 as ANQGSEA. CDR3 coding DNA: TGCAGCGTTGATTTTTACCCTTCGCGATTATATGGCTACACCTTC. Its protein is CSVDFYPSRLYGYTF.

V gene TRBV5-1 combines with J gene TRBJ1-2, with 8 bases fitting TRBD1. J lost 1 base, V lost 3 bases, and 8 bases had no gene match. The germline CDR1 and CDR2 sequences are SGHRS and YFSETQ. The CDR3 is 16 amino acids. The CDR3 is CASSSGQGSSNYGYTF. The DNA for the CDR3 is TGCGCCAGCAGCTCCGGACAGGGTTCGAGTAACTATGGCTACACCTTC.

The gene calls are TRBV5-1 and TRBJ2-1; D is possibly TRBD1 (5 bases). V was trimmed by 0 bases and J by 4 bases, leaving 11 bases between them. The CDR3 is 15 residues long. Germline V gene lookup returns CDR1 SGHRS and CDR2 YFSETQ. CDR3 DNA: TGCGCCAGCAGCTTGGGCAGGACATATTACAATGAGCAGTTCTTC. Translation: CASSLGRTYYNEQFF.

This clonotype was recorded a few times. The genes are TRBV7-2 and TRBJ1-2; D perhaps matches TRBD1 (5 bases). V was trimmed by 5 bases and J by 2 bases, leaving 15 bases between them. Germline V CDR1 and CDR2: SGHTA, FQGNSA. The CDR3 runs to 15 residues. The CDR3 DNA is TGTGCCAGCAGCCCCTCGGGGGTATTAAACTATGGCTACACCTTC. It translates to CASSPSGVLNYGYTF.

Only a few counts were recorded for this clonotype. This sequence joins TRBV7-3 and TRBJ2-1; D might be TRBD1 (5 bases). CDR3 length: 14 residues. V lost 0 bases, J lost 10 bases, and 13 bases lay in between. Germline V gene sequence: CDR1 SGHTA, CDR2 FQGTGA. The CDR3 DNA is TGTGCCAGCAGCTTAACGTATGTTAGGGGCGAGCAGTTCTTC. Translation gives CASSLTYVRGEQFF.

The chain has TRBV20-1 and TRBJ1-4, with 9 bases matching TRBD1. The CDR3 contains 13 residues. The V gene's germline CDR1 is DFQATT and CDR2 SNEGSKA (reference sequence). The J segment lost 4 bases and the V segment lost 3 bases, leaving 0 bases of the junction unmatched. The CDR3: CSARTGGNEKLFF. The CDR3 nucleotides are TGCAGTGCTAGGACAGGGGGTAATGAAAAACTGTTTTTT.

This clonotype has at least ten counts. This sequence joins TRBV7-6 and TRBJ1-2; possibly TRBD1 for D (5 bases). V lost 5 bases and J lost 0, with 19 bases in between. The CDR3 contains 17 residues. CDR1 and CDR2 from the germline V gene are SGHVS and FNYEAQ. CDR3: CASSPESGGYTNYGYTF. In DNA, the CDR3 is TGTGCCAGCAGCCCTGAGTCGGGGGGGTACACTAACTATGGCTACACCTTC. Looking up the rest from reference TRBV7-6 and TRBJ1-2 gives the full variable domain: GAGVSQSPRYKVTKRGQDVALRCDPISGHVSLYWYRQALGQGPEFLTYFNYEAQQDKSGLPNDRFSAERPEGSISTLTIQRTEQRDSAMYRCASSPESGGYTNYGYTFGSGTRLTVV.

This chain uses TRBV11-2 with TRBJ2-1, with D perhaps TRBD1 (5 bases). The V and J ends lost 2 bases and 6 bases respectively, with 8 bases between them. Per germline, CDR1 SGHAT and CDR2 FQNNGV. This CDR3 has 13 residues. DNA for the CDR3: TGTGCCAGCAGCTTATGGGGCTTCAATGAGCAGTTCTTC. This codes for CASSLWGFNEQFF.

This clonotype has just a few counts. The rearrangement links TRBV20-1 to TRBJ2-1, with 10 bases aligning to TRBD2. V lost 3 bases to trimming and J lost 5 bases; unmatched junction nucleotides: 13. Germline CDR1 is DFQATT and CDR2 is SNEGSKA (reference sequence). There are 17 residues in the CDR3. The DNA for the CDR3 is TGCAGTGCTAGCAGTGAGATTCTAGCGGGAGTAAACAATGAGCAGTTCTTC. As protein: CSASSEILAGVNNEQFF.

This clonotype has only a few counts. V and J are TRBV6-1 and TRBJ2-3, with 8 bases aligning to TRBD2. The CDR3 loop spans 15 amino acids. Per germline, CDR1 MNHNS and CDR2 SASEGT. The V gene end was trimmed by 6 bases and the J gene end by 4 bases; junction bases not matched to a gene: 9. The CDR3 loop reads CASRDRRGAADTQYF. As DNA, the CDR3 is TGTGCCAGCAGGGACCGGCGGGGGGCCGCAGATACGCAGTATTTT.

The CDR3 DNA is TGTGCCAGCAGCTCCACGGGGGGGTCCCTAAGCAATCAGCCCCAGCATTTT. This translates into CASSSTGGSLSNQPQHF. The rearrangement links TRBV2 to TRBJ1-5; tentatively, D is TRBD1 (5 bases). The germline V and J ends were trimmed by 6 bases and 1 base, with 19 bases remaining between them. CDR1 and CDR2 from the germline V gene are SNHLY and FYNNEI. This CDR3 is built from 17 residues.

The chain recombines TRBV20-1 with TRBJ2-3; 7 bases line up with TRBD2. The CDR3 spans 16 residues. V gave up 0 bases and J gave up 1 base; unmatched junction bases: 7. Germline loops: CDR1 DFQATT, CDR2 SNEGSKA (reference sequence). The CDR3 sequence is CSARDLGGRGTDTQYF. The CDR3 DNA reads TGCAGTGCTAGAGATCTCGGCGGGAGAGGCACAGATACGCAGTATTTT.

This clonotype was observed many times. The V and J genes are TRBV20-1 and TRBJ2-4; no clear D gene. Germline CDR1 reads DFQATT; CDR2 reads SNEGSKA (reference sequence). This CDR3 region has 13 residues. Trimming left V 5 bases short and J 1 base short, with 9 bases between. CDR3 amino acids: CSADSGAKNIQYF. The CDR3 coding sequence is TGCAGTGCTGACTCCGGGGCCAAAAACATTCAGTACTTC.

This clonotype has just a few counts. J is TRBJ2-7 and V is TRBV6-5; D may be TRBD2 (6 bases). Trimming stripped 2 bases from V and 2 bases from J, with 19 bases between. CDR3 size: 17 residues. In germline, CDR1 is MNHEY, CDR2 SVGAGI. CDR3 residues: CASSYVVPGVQTYEQYF. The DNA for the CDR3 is TGTGCCAGCAGTTACGTCGTCCCGGGGGTGCAAACCTACGAGCAGTACTTC.

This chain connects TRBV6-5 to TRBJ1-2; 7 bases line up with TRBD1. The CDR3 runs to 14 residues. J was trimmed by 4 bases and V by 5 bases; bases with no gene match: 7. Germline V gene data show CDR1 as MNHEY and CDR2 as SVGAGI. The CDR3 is CASSRDSRSYGYTF. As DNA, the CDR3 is TGTGCCAGCAGTCGGGACAGCCGGAGCTATGGCTACACCTTC.

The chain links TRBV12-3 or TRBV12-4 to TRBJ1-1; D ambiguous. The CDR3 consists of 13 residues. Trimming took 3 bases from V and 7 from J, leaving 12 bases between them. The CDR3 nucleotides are TGTGCCAGCAGTTTCTGGCGGTCGCATGAAGCTTTCTTT. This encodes CASSFWRSHEAFF.

CDR3 sequence: CASSPTGAGEQYF. CDR3 in DNA: TGTGCCAGCTCACCGACAGGGGCCGGCGAGCAGTACTTC. This chain uses TRBV12-3 or TRBV12-4 with TRBJ2-7; 8 bases map to TRBD1. The CDR3 is 13 residues long. J was trimmed by 6 bases and V by 8 bases; bases with no gene match: 9.

Written as DNA, the CDR3 is TGTGCCAGTCGCGCGGCTAGCGATAGGAATGAGCAGTTCTTC. As protein: CASRAASDRNEQFF. The V gene is TRBV6-1, the J gene TRBJ2-1, with D possibly being TRBD2 (6 bases). Trimming removed 9 bases at V and 7 bases at J, with 19 bases between. The CDR3 runs to 14 residues. CDR1 and CDR2 (germline): MNHNS, SASEGT.

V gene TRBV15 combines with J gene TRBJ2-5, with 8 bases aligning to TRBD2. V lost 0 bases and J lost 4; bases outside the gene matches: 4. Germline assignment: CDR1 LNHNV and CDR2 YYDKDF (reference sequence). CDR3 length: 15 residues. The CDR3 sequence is CATSRDSGDRETQYF. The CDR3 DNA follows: TGTGCCACCAGCAGAGATAGCGGGGACCGAGAGACCCAGTACTTC.

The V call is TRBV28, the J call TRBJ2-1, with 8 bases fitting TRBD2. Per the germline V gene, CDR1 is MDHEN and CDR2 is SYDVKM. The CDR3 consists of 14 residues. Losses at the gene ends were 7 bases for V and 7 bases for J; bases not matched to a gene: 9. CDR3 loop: CASIPGLGENEQFF. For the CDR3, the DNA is TGTGCCAGCATACCGGGACTAGGGGAAAATGAGCAGTTCTTC.

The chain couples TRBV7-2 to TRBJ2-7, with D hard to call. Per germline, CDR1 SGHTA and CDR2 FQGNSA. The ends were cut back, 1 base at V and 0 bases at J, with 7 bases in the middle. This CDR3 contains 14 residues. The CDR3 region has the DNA TGTGCCAGCAGCTTAGGGGCAGACTCCTACGAGCAGTACTTC. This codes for CASSLGADSYEQYF.

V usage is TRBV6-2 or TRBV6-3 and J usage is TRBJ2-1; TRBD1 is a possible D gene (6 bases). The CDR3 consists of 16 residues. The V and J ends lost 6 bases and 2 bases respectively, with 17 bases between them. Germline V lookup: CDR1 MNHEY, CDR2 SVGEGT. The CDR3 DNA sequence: TGTGCCAGCAGATCCGGACAGCCAGGGGCCTACAATGAGCAGTTCTTC. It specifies CASRSGQPGAYNEQFF.

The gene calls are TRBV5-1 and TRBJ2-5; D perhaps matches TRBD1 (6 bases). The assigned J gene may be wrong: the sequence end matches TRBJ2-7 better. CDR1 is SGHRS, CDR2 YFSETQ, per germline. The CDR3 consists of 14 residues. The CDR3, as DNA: TGCGCCAGCAGCTTGGGGGACATTCCCTACGAGCAGTACTTC. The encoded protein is CASSLGDIPYEQYF.